This T cell receptor beta chain was observed in a study of beta chain features in type 1 diabetes. Broader study findings: A greater similarity of naive, central memory and Treg TCRB repertoires was seen among patients than among healthy donors.

Investigators reverse transcribed all isolated RNA, so they sequenced expressed TCRB transcripts. TCRdb keeps only in-frame clones here, not all; method: immunoSEQ multiplex PCR. The sample yields 450,000 or so clones, roughly 11% seen once. This clone was detected only a few times. The antigen remains unidentified. The TCR sequence derives from a woman younger than 30 in good health. Sequenced: naive CD4+ T cells from blood.

CDR3 loop: CASRTGGAQETQYF. CDR3 coding DNA: TGTGCCAGCAGGACCGGCGGGGCCCAAGAGACCCAGTACTTC. The chain combines TRBV28 with TRBJ2-5, with D possibly being TRBD2 (6 bases). In germline, CDR1 is MDHEN, CDR2 SYDVKM. The CDR3 sequence is 14 residues long. With 6 bases removed from V and 1 base from J, the gap between germline ends came to 12 bases. The whole variable domain, filled in from reference TRBV28 and TRBJ2-5, reads DVKVTQSSRYLVKRTGEKVFLECVQDMDHENMFWYRQDPGLGLRLIYFSYDVKMKEKGDIPEGYSVSREKKERFSLILESASTNQTSMYLCASRTGGAQETQYFGPGTRLLVL.